The 7 T cell receptor beta chains presented below share a single source sample, sequenced in a study of shared clonotypes between healthy human individuals. Profiling relied on immunoSEQ multiplex PCR, and the TCRdb table lists in-frame clones only, not all of them. In the table there are fewer than 2.5 million clones, approximately 93% of which are singletons. Sequencing input: naive CD4+ T cells from PBMCs. The subset denotes: CD45RA+ positively selected. These receptors came from a man between 18 and 35 years old in good health. Some clones in this sample may be carry-over from other donors' samples.

This chain links TRBV28 with TRBJ2-4; TRBD2 is a possible D gene (5 bases). Germline V gene sequence: CDR1 MDHEN, CDR2 SYDVKM. V was trimmed by 5 bases and J by 8 bases, leaving 16 bases between them. This CDR3 has 14 amino acids. The chain's CDR3 is CASSLGSSRYIQYF. CDR3 nucleotide sequence: TGTGCCAGCAGTCTGGGGTCTAGCCGATACATTCAGTACTTC. The complete variable domain, with remaining parts taken from reference TRBV28 and TRBJ2-4, reads DVKVTQSSRYLVKRTGEKVFLECVQDMDHENMFWYRQDPGLGLRLIYFSYDVKMKEKGDIPEGYSVSREKKERFSLILESASTNQTSMYLCASSLGSSRYIQYFGAGTRLSVL.

The chain recombines TRBV9 with TRBJ2-3; no definite D call. CDR3 length: 13 residues. V shed 4 bases and J shed 6 bases, with 12 bases lying between them. Per the germline V gene, CDR1 is SGDLS and CDR2 is YYNGEE. CDR3 coding DNA: TGTGCCAGCAGCCCCCCTGTCTCCGATACGCAGTATTTT. It is translated as CASSPPVSDTQYF.

V is TRBV9 and J is TRBJ1-3, with D hard to call. With 3 bases removed from V and 2 bases from J, the gap between germline ends came to 9 bases. The CDR3 covers 14 residues. CDR1 is SGDLS and CDR2 is YYNGEE in the germline V gene. The CDR3 reads CASSDTTPGNTIYF. The CDR3 DNA follows: TGTGCCAGCAGCGATACGACTCCTGGAAACACCATATATTTT.

Only one count was recorded for this clone. V is TRBV5-1 and J is TRBJ2-5, with 14 bases aligning to TRBD2. The trim removed 2 bases at V and 5 bases at J, leaving 8 bases unmatched. This CDR3 is built from 17 residues. Germline V gene lookup returns CDR1 SGHRS and CDR2 YFSETQ. The DNA for the CDR3 is TGCGCCAGCAGCTTTCGCGGACTAGCGGGAGGAATGGAGACCCAGTACTTC. This translates into CASSFRGLAGGMETQYF.

The chain uses TRBV5-6 and TRBJ2-1; TRBD1 aligns across 8 bases. V was pared by 3 bases and J by 7 bases, with 12 bases of the junction left unmatched. Germline V gives CDR1 SGHDT, CDR2 YYEEEE. CDR3 size: 16 residues. CDR3: CASSWKGQGARNEQFF. CDR3 nucleotides: TGTGCCAGCAGCTGGAAGGGGCAGGGGGCCCGGAATGAGCAGTTCTTC.

The chain recombines TRBV5-1 with TRBJ2-5, with a tentative D call TRBD1 (6 bases). This CDR3 spans 13 amino acids. In germline, CDR1 is SGHRS, CDR2 YFSETQ. Trimming left V 7 bases short and J 1 base short, with 11 bases between. The CDR3 is CASGGLTQETQYF. CDR3 nucleotide sequence: TGCGCCAGCGGGGGCCTTACCCAAGAGACCCAGTACTTC.

The chain is built from TRBV28 and TRBJ1-5; D gene unclear. V lost 7 bases and J lost 3, with 16 bases in between. Germline loops: CDR1 MDHEN, CDR2 SYDVKM. The CDR3 runs 15 residues. The CDR3 sequence is CASIPGNPNNQPQHF. CDR3 nucleotides: TGTGCCAGCATTCCGGGAAACCCCAACAATCAGCCCCAGCATTTT.